This entry lists 5 T cell receptor beta chains sequenced from one sample in a study of blood T cell repertoires in COVID-19. Libraries were prepared by immunoSEQ multiplex PCR; TCRdb keeps only in-frame clonotypes and omits some of them. The sample records about 220,000 clones, over 70% being singletons. Sequenced sample: peripheral blood. The source is a woman aged 45 to 65 with acute or convalescent COVID-19.

As for this clone: A junction boundary mismatches the germline segment, possibly from a read error. J is TRBJ1-3 and V is TRBV28; perhaps TRBD1 as D (6 bases). This CDR3 is 11 amino acids long. CDR1 is MDHEN, CDR2 SYDVKM, per germline. The CDR3 reads CASSLGQFLFF. The CDR3 nucleotides are TGTGCCAGCAGTTTAGGACAGTTTCTATTTTTT.

The rearrangement links TRBV7-6 to TRBJ1-1; no reliable D call. The germline V gene encodes CDR1 SGHVS and CDR2 FNYEAQ. The germline V and J ends were trimmed by 1 base and 6 bases, with 6 bases remaining between them. CDR3 length equals 12 residues. The CDR3 loop reads CASSLGRAEAFF. The DNA for the CDR3 is TGTGCCAGCAGCTTAGGACGGGCTGAAGCTTTCTTT.

This sequence joins TRBV10-2 and TRBJ2-1; TRBD2 matches 10 bases. CDR1 and CDR2 (germline): WSHSY, SAAADI. CDR3 size: 15 residues. The V segment lost 4 bases and the J segment 8 bases; nucleotides outside the gene matches: 8. The CDR3 is CASSAASGGRDEQFF. The DNA of the CDR3 is TGCGCCAGCAGTGCGGCTAGCGGGGGAAGGGATGAGCAGTTCTTC.

This clone came up a few times. The gene calls are TRBV3-1 (or the pseudogene TRBV3-2) and TRBJ2-2; TRBD2 agrees at 7 bases. V gave up 1 base and J gave up 3 bases; unmatched junction bases: 2. CDR3 length: 15 residues. Germline values: CDR1 LGHDT, CDR2 YNNKEL (reference sequence). The CDR3 region has the DNA TGTGCCAGCAGCCAAGGGGAGGGATACACCGGGGAGCTGTTTTTT. Protein product: CASSQGEGYTGELFF.

The chain employs TRBV6-5 and TRBJ2-7, with TRBD1 matching over 9 bases. The ends lost 5 bases at V and 6 bases at J; junction bases unmatched: 11. CDR1 is MNHEY, CDR2 SVGAGI, per germline. CDR3 length: 15 amino acids. The CDR3 bases are TGTGCCAGCAGTAGACAGGGGGTCGTTTTTGGCGAGCAGTACTTC. Translation: CASSRQGVVFGEQYF.